The clone carrying this T cell receptor beta chain was counted many times. Its specificity is not known. The entry originates in a study of T cells in Graves' hyperthyroidism and ophthalmopathy. Whole-study results and caveats: A 13 V-J model separated ophthalmopathy from stable hyperthyroidism.

RNA transcripts yielded amplified TCR beta CDR3 regions. With the HTBI primer set, the TCR CDR3 went through a first round of RT-PCR. MiXCR, applied by TCRdb to the multiplex PCR reads, yields one record per CDR3 protein. Of 380,000 or so distinct CDR3 sequences in the sample, about 15% were seen once. The sequence came from a woman under 40 with Graves' hyperthyroidism. Source material: blood.

This chain's CDR3 is CSGRRAGGPGTEAFF. CDR3 bases: TGCAGCGGAAGGAGGGCAGGGGGGCCCGGCACTGAAGCTTTCTTT. The chain uses TRBV29-1 and TRBJ1-1, with TRBD1 matching over 7 bases. Trimming removed 7 bases from V and 4 bases from J; junction bases left unmatched: 15. The CDR3 spans 15 residues. Germline CDR1 SQVTM, CDR2 ANQGSEA.